Listed below are T cell receptor beta chains from one sample, sequenced in a study of early T cells in non-severe SARS-CoV-2 infection. One entry per CDR3 protein results from TCRdb running MiXCR on the 5' RACE reads. This table has 100,000 to 130,000 distinct CDR3 sequences, 11% appearing once. Material for sequencing was whole blood. The receptor set was obtained from an adult who was a healthcare worker with PCR-confirmed SARS-CoV-2 infection or an uninfected control (not recorded which). Both conserved end residues are part of each CDR3. Fields, in order: clone size, D gene, J gene, V gene, CDR3 protein, CDR3 DNA. The D gene is left open where the match is weak. Clone size is stated in some rows and not others, as once, few, many or a class when expanded.

abundance: many; d_gene: NA; j_gene: TRBJ1-3; v_gene: TRBV5-1; CDR3aa: CASSLVPGAGNTIYF; CDR3nt: TGCGCCAGCAGCTTGGTTCCCGGGGCAGGAAACACCATATATTTT
abundance: many; d_gene: NA; j_gene: TRBJ1-1; v_gene: TRBV19; CDR3aa: CASSPREHTEAFF; CDR3nt: TGTGCCAGTAGTCCCCGCGAGCACACTGAAGCTTTCTTT
abundance: many; d_gene: NA; j_gene: TRBJ1-2; v_gene: TRBV30; CDR3aa: CAWGTYGYTF; CDR3nt: TGTGCCTGGGGAACGTATGGCTACACCTTC
abundance: few; d_gene: NA; j_gene: TRBJ1-2; v_gene: TRBV12-3/TRBV12-4; CDR3aa: CASSFMGVYTF; CDR3nt: TGTGCCAGCAGTTTTATGGGGGTCTACACCTTC
abundance: few; d_gene: TRBD1; j_gene: TRBJ1-5; v_gene: TRBV12-3/TRBV12-4; CDR3aa: CASTQGRTGQPQHF; CDR3nt: TGTGCCAGCACCCAGGGCAGGACAGGTCAGCCCCAGCATTTT
abundance: many; d_gene: TRBD1; j_gene: TRBJ1-2; v_gene: TRBV6-1; CDR3aa: CASPSGRDRDYGYTF; CDR3nt: TGTGCCAGCCCTTCCGGGAGGGACAGGGATTATGGCTACACCTTC
abundance: NA; d_gene: NA; j_gene: TRBJ2-4; v_gene: TRBV6-1; CDR3aa: CASRTLWGSPYF; CDR3nt: TGTGCCAGCAGGACCCTTTGGGGGAGTCCGTACTTC
abundance: many; d_gene: NA; j_gene: TRBJ2-3; v_gene: TRBV20-1; CDR3aa: CSARPEGRIDTQYF; CDR3nt: TGCAGTGCTCGCCCTGAGGGCCGGATAGATACGCAGTATTTT
abundance: few; d_gene: NA; j_gene: TRBJ2-1; v_gene: TRBV11-2; CDR3aa: CASSFTGGEQFF; CDR3nt: TGTGCCAGCAGCTTTACCGGGGGTGAGCAGTTCTTC
abundance: NA; d_gene: NA; j_gene: TRBJ1-1; v_gene: TRBV10-3; CDR3aa: CAISGNRPEAFF; CDR3nt: TGTGCCATCAGTGGTAACAGGCCTGAAGCTTTCTTT
abundance: NA; d_gene: NA; j_gene: TRBJ2-2; v_gene: TRBV7-9; CDR3aa: CASSVTGTGELFF; CDR3nt: TGTGCCAGCAGCGTCACAGGGACCGGGGAGCTGTTTTTT
abundance: many; d_gene: NA; j_gene: TRBJ2-1; v_gene: TRBV19; CDR3aa: CASMVALGRGEQFF; CDR3nt: TGTGCCAGTATGGTGGCCCTAGGCAGGGGTGAGCAGTTCTTC
abundance: few; d_gene: TRBD1; j_gene: TRBJ1-2; v_gene: TRBV20-1; CDR3aa: CSARDHGTGYGYTF; CDR3nt: TGCAGTGCTAGAGATCACGGGACAGGGTATGGCTACACCTTC
abundance: many; d_gene: NA; j_gene: TRBJ2-7; v_gene: TRBV6-5; CDR3aa: CASSYRMGAAGRAYEQYF; CDR3nt: TGTGCCAGCAGTTATCGAATGGGGGCCGCCGGGCGGGCCTACGAGCAGTACTTC
abundance: many; d_gene: TRBD2; j_gene: TRBJ2-1; v_gene: TRBV5-6; CDR3aa: CASSWDGGAGGNEQFF; CDR3nt: TGTGCCAGCAGCTGGGACGGCGGAGCGGGAGGCAATGAGCAGTTCTTC
abundance: few; d_gene: NA; j_gene: TRBJ2-1; v_gene: TRBV10-1; CDR3aa: CASRRESGDEQFF; CDR3nt: TGCGCCAGCCGTCGGGAGTCAGGGGATGAGCAGTTCTTC
abundance: NA; d_gene: NA; j_gene: TRBJ2-1; v_gene: TRBV5-6; CDR3aa: CASSLGHFYNEQFF; CDR3nt: TGTGCCAGCAGCTTGGGACACTTCTACAATGAGCAGTTCTTC
abundance: NA; d_gene: TRBD1; j_gene: TRBJ1-5; v_gene: TRBV2; CDR3aa: CASSGQAIIYSNQPQHF; CDR3nt: TGTGCCAGCTCGGGACAGGCTATTATTTATAGCAATCAGCCCCAGCATTTT
abundance: many; d_gene: TRBD1; j_gene: TRBJ2-3; v_gene: TRBV20-1; CDR3aa: CSAFSSGTGVPDTQYF; CDR3nt: TGCAGTGCTTTTAGCTCCGGGACAGGGGTCCCAGATACGCAGTATTTT
abundance: few; d_gene: NA; j_gene: TRBJ2-7; v_gene: TRBV7-7; CDR3aa: CASSPGESSEQYF; CDR3nt: TGTGCCAGCAGCCCAGGGGAATCTAGCGAGCAGTACTTC
abundance: many; d_gene: NA; j_gene: TRBJ2-7; v_gene: TRBV28; CDR3aa: CASSLPGPSSYEQYF; CDR3nt: TGTGCCAGCAGTTTACCGGGCCCTAGCTCCTACGAGCAGTACTTC
abundance: few; d_gene: TRBD1; j_gene: TRBJ2-1; v_gene: TRBV19; CDR3aa: CASSMRQGDSYNEQFF; CDR3nt: TGTGCCAGTAGTATGAGACAGGGGGATTCCTACAATGAGCAGTTCTTC
abundance: many; d_gene: TRBD2; j_gene: TRBJ2-2; v_gene: TRBV28; CDR3aa: CASTQGGRNTGELFF; CDR3nt: TGTGCCAGCACCCAGGGCGGGAGAAACACCGGGGAGCTGTTTTTT
abundance: NA; d_gene: NA; j_gene: TRBJ2-3; v_gene: TRBV4-2; CDR3aa: CASSQERRVRTDTQYF; CDR3nt: TGTGCCAGCAGCCAAGAAAGGCGGGTTCGCACAGATACGCAGTATTTT
abundance: few; d_gene: NA; j_gene: TRBJ2-7; v_gene: TRBV12-3/TRBV12-4; CDR3aa: CASSLVSYEQYF; CDR3nt: TGTGCCAGCAGTCTCGTCTCCTACGAGCAGTACTTC
abundance: NA; d_gene: TRBD1; j_gene: TRBJ2-3; v_gene: TRBV6-2/TRBV6-3; CDR3aa: CASSSGRGQDTQYF; CDR3nt: TGTGCCAGCAGTTCGGGCAGGGGGCAAGATACGCAGTATTTT
abundance: few; d_gene: NA; j_gene: TRBJ2-4; v_gene: TRBV18; CDR3aa: CASSRGQHKNIQYF; CDR3nt: TGTGCCAGCTCACGAGGACAGCACAAAAACATTCAGTACTTC
abundance: few; d_gene: TRBD2; j_gene: TRBJ2-2; v_gene: TRBV6-5; CDR3aa: CASSGTSGHPELFF; CDR3nt: TGTGCCAGCAGCGGGACTAGCGGTCACCCGGAGCTGTTTTTT
abundance: many; d_gene: TRBD2; j_gene: TRBJ2-7; v_gene: TRBV7-2; CDR3aa: CASSWGGSKGEQYF; CDR3nt: TGTGCCAGCAGCTGGGGCGGGAGCAAGGGGGAGCAGTACTTC
abundance: many; d_gene: NA; j_gene: TRBJ2-5; v_gene: TRBV28; CDR3aa: CASSSRVAYQETQYF; CDR3nt: TGTGCCAGCAGCTCGCGGGTAGCTTACCAAGAGACCCAGTACTTC
abundance: NA; d_gene: NA; j_gene: TRBJ1-6; v_gene: TRBV25-1; CDR3aa: CASIAGTDNSPLHF; CDR3nt: TGTGCCAGCATAGCGGGGACGGATAATTCACCCCTCCACTTT
abundance: few; d_gene: NA; j_gene: TRBJ1-2; v_gene: TRBV7-2; CDR3aa: CASSLAAGNYGYTF; CDR3nt: TGTGCCAGCAGCTTAGCGGCAGGGAACTATGGCTACACCTTC
abundance: many; d_gene: NA; j_gene: TRBJ2-1; v_gene: TRBV19; CDR3aa: CASSIVRSNEQFF; CDR3nt: TGTGCCAGTAGTATCGTCCGTAGCAATGAGCAGTTCTTC